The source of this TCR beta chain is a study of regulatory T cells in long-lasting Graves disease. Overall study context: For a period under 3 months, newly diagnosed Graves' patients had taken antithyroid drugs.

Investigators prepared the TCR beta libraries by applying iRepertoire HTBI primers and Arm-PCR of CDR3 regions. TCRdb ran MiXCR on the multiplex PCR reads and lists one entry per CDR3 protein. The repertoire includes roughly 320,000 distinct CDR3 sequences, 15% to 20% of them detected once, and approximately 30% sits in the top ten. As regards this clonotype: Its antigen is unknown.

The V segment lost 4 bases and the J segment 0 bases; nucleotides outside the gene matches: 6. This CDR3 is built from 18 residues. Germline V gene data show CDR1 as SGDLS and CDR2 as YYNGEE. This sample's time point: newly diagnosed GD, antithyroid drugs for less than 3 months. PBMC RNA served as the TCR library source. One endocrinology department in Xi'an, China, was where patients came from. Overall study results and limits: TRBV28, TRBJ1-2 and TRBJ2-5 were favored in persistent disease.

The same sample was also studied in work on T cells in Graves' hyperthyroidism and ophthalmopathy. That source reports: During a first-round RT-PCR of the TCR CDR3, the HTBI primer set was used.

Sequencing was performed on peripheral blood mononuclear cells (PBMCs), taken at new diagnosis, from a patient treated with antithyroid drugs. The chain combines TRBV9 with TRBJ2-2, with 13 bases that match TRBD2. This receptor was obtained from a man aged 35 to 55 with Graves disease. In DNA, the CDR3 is TGTGCCAGCAGCAGAAGGACTAGCGGGGGCCCGAACACCGGGGAGCTGTTTTTT. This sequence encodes CASSRRTSGGPNTGELFF.